The 4 T cell receptor beta chains below come from one sample, sequenced in a study of blood T cell repertoires in COVID-19. Assay used: immunoSEQ multiplex PCR; TCRdb lists only in-frame clones, some missing. The sample records about 160,000 clones, about 83% being singletons. The sample taken for sequencing was peripheral blood. All receptors come from a man aged 65 to 79 who had recovered from COVID-19.

Note on this clone: This CDR3 is also generated by other DNA sequences in the sample. The chain employs TRBV15 and TRBJ2-2; 13 nucleotides match TRBD2. The junction had 3 bases not matched to a gene; V was cut back by 0 bases and J by 5 bases. The CDR3 sequence is 17 residues long. Germline V gene sequence: CDR1 LNHNV, CDR2 YYDKDF (reference sequence). The CDR3 region has the DNA TGTGCCACCAGCAGAGATCGACTAGCGGGAGGAACCGGGGAGCTGTTTTTT. Residues: CATSRDRLAGGTGELFF.

This clone showed up just a few times. This rearrangement joins TRBV9 to TRBJ2-7, with TRBD2 identical over 8 bases. Losses at the gene ends were 1 base for V and 3 bases for J; bases not matched to a gene: 12. CDR3 size: 17 residues. The germline CDR1 and CDR2 sequences are SGDLS and YYNGEE. The CDR3 DNA reads as TGTGCCAGCAGCGTACGACCGAGTTCTAGCGGGTTCTACGAGCAGTACTTC. Residues: CASSVRPSSSGFYEQYF.

The J gene is TRBJ1-6, the V gene TRBV6-2 or TRBV6-3, with unresolved D. The CDR3 length is 17 residues. The V end was cut by 5 bases, the J end by 9 bases, with 23 bases between. Germline values: CDR1 MNHEY, CDR2 SVGEGT. The CDR3 bases are TGTGCCAGCAGTCCGAACGCGACCCCTCTCGGGAGTTCACCCCTCCACTTT. Translated, it gives CASSPNATPLGSSPLHF.

V usage is TRBV18 and J usage is TRBJ2-3, with a weak D call TRBD1 (5 bases). From germline, CDR1 is KGHSH and CDR2 LQKENI. This CDR3 spans 15 amino acids. V lost 1 base, J lost 0 bases, and 8 bases lay in between. The CDR3 DNA reads TGTGCCAGCTCACCACAGACAGTGAGCACAGATACGCAGTATTTT. Translation: CASSPQTVSTDTQYF.